One T cell receptor beta chain is described in this entry. Its specificity is unknown. This entry belongs to a study of cytomegalovirus exposure and HLA in healthy donors. General study findings and limits: For presence/absence analyses, sequencing depth was assumed to be roughly uniform across donors. Rarity marked most TCR sequences, yet some public TCRs occurred in many donors.

PCR amplification relied on 60 Vbeta primers (plus 13 Jbeta primers). The table came from immunoSEQ multiplex PCR; TCRdb's copy has only in-frame clones and leaves some out. The sample holds 170,000 or so clones; over 75% are singletons and the top ten take 1%. Donors in the study were healthy people who gave bone marrow. Losses at the gene ends were 3 bases for V and 4 bases for J; bases not matched to a gene: 2. This CDR3 spans 13 amino acids. The germline gives CDR1 SGHTA, CDR2 FQGTGA. The sequence came from a woman aged 45-65 years in good health and CMV-seropositive. Material for sequencing was PBMCs. The J gene is TRBJ2-5, the V gene TRBV7-3; TRBD2 aligns across 7 bases. CDR3 nucleotides: TGTGCCAGCAGCTTGGGGAGGGCAGAGACCCAGTACTTC. Its protein is CASSLGRAETQYF.